This T cell receptor (beta chain) was sequenced for a study of cytomegalovirus exposure and HLA in healthy donors. 60 Vbeta and 13 Jbeta primers were used in PCR. Repertoires were generated with immunoSEQ multiplex PCR, while TCRdb's copy carries only in-frame clones and drops some. The repertoire has 55,000 to 70,000 clones, 60% to 80% of them found once; the top ten carry less than 20%. Trimming stripped 2 bases from V and 10 bases from J, with 12 bases between. The germline V gene encodes CDR1 SQVTM and CDR2 ANQGSEA. The CDR3 is made up of 13 amino acids. This receptor was obtained from a man in his forties in good health and CMV-seropositive. The V gene is TRBV29-1, the J gene TRBJ1-6; no clear D. Sequences were obtained from PBMCs. The CDR3 nucleotides read TGCAGCGTTGAAACCACAGCTGGGTCACCCCTCCACTTT. It is translated as CSVETTAGSPLHF.